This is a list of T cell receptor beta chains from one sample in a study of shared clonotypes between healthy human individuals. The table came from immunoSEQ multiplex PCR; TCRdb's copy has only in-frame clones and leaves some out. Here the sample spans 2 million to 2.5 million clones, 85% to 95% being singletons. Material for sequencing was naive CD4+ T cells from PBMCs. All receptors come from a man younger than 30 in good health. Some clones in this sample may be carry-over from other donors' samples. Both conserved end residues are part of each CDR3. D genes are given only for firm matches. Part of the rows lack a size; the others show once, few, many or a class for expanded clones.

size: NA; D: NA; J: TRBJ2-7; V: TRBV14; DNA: TGTGCCAGCAGTTATACAGGGAAAGGCGAGCAGTACTTC; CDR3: CASSYTGKGEQYF
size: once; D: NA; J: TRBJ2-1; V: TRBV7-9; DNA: TGTGCCAGCAGCGTCCAGGGAGTTCGCAATGAGCAGTTCTTC; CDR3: CASSVQGVRNEQFF
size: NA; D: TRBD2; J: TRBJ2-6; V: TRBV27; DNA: TGTGCCAGCAGTGGCGGGAGGGCTGGGGCCAACGTCCTGACTTTC; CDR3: CASSGGRAGANVLTF
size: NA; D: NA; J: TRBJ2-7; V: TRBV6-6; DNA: TGTGCCAGCAGTTACTCGGGCCAAACCTACGAGCAGTACTTC; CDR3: CASSYSGQTYEQYF
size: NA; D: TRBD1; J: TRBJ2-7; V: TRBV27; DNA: TGTGCCAGCAGTCGACAGGGATTCTCCTACGAGCAGTACTTC; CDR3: CASSRQGFSYEQYF
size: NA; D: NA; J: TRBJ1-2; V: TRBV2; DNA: TGTGCCAGCAGCGCCCAGGGGCAGCGGGTTGGCTACACCTTC; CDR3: CASSAQGQRVGYTF
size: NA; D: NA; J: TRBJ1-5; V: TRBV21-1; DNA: TGTGCCAGCAGCAAACCACGCGGGGGTAAGGGCAATCAGCCCCAGCATTTT; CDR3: CASSKPRGGKGNQPQHF
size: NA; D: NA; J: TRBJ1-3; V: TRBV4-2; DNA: TGTGCCAGCAGCCAGGCAGTGGAGACCTTTACCGGAAACACCATATATTTT; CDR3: CASSQAVETFTGNTIYF
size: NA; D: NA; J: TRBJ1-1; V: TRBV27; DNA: TGTGCCAGCAGTACCAACAAGGGGACGGGGAACACTGAAGCTTTCTTT; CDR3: CASSTNKGTGNTEAFF
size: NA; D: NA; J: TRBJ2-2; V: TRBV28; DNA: TGTGCCACCCTGAGGCCAGGGGTCACCGGGGAGCTGTTTTTT; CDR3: CATLRPGVTGELFF
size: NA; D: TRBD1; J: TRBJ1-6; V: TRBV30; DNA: TGTGCCTCGAACCCCGGGACAGGTGGAAGTAATGGTTCACCCCTCCACTTT; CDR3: CASNPGTGGSNGSPLHF
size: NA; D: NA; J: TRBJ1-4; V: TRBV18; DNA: TGTGCCAGCTCAGCAGGGGTAGGCGAAAAACTGTTTTTT; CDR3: CASSAGVGEKLFF
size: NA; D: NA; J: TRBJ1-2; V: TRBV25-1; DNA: TGTGCCAGCAGCCCACCTCTCCCGGAAGGGAGGCTAAACTATGGCTACACCTTC; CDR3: CASSPPLPEGRLNYGYTF
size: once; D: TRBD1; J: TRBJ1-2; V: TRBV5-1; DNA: TGCGCCAGCAGTTTCGCCGGGACAGGGGACCCGGGACGCTACACCTTC; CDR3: CASSFAGTGDPGRYTF
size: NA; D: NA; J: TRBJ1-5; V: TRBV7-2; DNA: TGTGCCAGCAGCTTAGACCCTGGAGGTCAGCCCCAGCATTTT; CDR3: CASSLDPGGQPQHF
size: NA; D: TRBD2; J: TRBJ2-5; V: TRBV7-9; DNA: TGTGCCAGCAGCATTCGGACTAGCGGGAGGTGGGAGACCCAGTACTTC; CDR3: CASSIRTSGRWETQYF
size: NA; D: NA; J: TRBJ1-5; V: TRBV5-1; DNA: TGCGCCAGCAGCCCGTGGACGGAATTCTATAGCAATCAGCCCCAGCATTTT; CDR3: CASSPWTEFYSNQPQHF
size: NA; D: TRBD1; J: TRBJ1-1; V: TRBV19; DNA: TGTGCCAGTAGTGACAGGGCAAGAACTGAAGCTTTCTTT; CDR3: CASSDRARTEAFF
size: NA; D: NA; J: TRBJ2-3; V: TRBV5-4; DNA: TGTGCCAGCAGCTTGGTACCACAAGATACGCAGTATTTT; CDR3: CASSLVPQDTQYF
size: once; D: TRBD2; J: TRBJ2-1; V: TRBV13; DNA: TGTGCCAGCAGCCCTTATAGCGGGAGAACGGGTGAGCAGTTCTTC; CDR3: CASSPYSGRTGEQFF
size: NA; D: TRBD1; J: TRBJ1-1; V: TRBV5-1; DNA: TGCGCCAGCAGCTTGGTCAGGGGGGACACTGAAGCTTTCTTT; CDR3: CASSLVRGDTEAFF
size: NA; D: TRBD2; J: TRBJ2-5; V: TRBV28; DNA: TGTGCCAGCAGTTTTGGAGGCTGGCGGGAGGGCCTGGAGACCCAGTACTTC; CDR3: CASSFGGWREGLETQYF
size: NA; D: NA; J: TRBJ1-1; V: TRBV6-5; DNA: TGTGCCAGCAGTTACTCAACCAGGGTCAACGGTGAAGCTTTCTTT; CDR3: CASSYSTRVNGEAFF
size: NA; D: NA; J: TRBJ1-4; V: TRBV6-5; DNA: TGTGCCAGCAGTTACTCGAGTGGGACTAATGAAAAACTGTTTTTT; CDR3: CASSYSSGTNEKLFF
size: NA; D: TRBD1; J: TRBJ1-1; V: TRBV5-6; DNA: TGTGCCAGCAGCTTATCCGGGACAGTGAACACTGAAGCTTTCTTT; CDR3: CASSLSGTVNTEAFF
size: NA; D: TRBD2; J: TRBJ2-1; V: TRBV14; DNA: TGTGCCAGCAGCCCGGGGACTAGCGGGAGATCCTATGAGCAGTTCTTC; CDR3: CASSPGTSGRSYEQFF
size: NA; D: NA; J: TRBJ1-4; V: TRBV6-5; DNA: TGTGCCAGCGGTTTTGAGCCACGATGGGAAAAACTGTTTTTT; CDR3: CASGFEPRWEKLFF
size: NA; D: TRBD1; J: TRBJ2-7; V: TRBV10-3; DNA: TGTGCCATCAGCCCTGTCAACAGGGGCCTTTCCTACGAGCAGTACTTC; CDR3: CAISPVNRGLSYEQYF
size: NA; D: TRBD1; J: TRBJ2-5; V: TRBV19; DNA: TGTGCCACTAGGACAGGGGGCGTCGAGACCCAGTACTTC; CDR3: CATRTGGVETQYF
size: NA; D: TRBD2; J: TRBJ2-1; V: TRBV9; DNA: TGTGCCAGCAGCCCCGGAACTAGCGGGCGGGGGGAGCAGTTCTTC; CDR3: CASSPGTSGRGEQFF
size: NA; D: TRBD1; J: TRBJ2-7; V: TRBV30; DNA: TGTGCCTGGAATCCCGGGACAGCCAGTTCGTACGAGCAGTACTTC; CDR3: CAWNPGTASSYEQYF
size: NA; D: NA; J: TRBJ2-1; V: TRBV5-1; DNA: TGCGCCAGCAGCTCCCTACCCACGAGCTCCTACAATGAGCAGTTCTTC; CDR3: CASSSLPTSSYNEQFF
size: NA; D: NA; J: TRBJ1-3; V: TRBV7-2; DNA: TGTGCCAGCAGCTTCTCGACCCCTGGAAACACCATATATTTT; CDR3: CASSFSTPGNTIYF
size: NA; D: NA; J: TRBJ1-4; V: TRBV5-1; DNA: TGCGCCAGCAGCTTGTCGTCCTTGAGTGAAAAACTGTTTTTT; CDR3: CASSLSSLSEKLFF
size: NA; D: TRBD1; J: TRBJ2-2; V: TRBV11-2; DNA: TGTGCCAGCAGCTGGACAGGGCCCGGGGAGCTGTTTTTT; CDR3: CASSWTGPGELFF
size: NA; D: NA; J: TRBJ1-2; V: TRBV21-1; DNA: TGTGCCAGCAGCCGGGGGATTTACCTTTATGGCTACACCTTC; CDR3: CASSRGIYLYGYTF
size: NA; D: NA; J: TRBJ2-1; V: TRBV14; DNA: TGTGCCAGCAGCCAGTGGCAGGTACCGGAGAATGAGCAGTTCTTC; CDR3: CASSQWQVPENEQFF
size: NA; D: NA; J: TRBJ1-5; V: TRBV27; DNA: TGTGCCAGCCGTCCGCTAGGGAGCAATCAGCCCCAGCATTTT; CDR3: CASRPLGSNQPQHF
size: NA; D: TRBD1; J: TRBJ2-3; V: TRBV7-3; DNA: TGTGCCAGCAGCCCGGCAGGGGGCGCCCACACAGATACGCAGTATTTT; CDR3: CASSPAGGAHTDTQYF
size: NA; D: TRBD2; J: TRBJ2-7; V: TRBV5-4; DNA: TGTGCCAGCAGCAGCCATAGCGGGGCATTCTCCTACGAGCAGTACTTC; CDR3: CASSSHSGAFSYEQYF
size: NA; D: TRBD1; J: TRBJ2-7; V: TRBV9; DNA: TGTGCCAGCAGCAGGGGACAGGTACCCTACGAGCAGTACTTC; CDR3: CASSRGQVPYEQYF
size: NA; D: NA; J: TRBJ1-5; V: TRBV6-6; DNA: TGTGCCAGCCGATGGGGGCGGAATAGCAATCAGCCCCAGCATTTT; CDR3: CASRWGRNSNQPQHF
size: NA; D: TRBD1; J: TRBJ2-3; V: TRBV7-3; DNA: TGTGCCAGCAGCTCACCCGGGACAGGGCAGTATTTT; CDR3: CASSSPGTGQYF
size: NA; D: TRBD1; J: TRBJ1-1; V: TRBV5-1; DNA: TGCGCCAGCAGCATAGGGACAGGGATTCTTGAAGCTTTCTTT; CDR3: CASSIGTGILEAFF
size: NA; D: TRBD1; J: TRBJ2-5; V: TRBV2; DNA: TGTGCCAGCAGCGACAGGGGATCGCCTCAAGAGACCCAGTACTTC; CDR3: CASSDRGSPQETQYF
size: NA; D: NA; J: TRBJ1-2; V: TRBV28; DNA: TGTGCCAGCAGTTGGCCCGGAGGCGATGGCTACACCTTC; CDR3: CASSWPGGDGYTF
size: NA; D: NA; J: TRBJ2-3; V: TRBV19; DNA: TGTGCCAGTAGTAACGGCGGGGGCAGCACAGATACGCAGTATTTT; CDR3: CASSNGGGSTDTQYF